This TCR beta chain was found in a study of blood T cell repertoires in COVID-19. Background on the study: From T cells, B-cell-depleted T cells, or PBMCs came the material, which was cDNA or gDNA.

Data came from immunoSEQ multiplex PCR; TCRdb stores just in-frame clones and leaves some out. The sample records around 220,000 clones, approximately 80% being singletons. Participant age was roughly 18 to 90 years, and participants resided in about 25 US areas. Clinical history as reported by participants underpinned cohort assignment. Trimming at V came to 0 bases and at J to 6 bases, leaving 3 bases not matched to a gene. This CDR3 is 15 amino acids long. CDR1 and CDR2 from the germline V gene are LGHNA and YNFKEQ. This chain uses TRBV4-2 with TRBJ2-2; 8 positions match TRBD1. This clonotype was obtained from a woman aged 40 to 50 with acute COVID-19. Input material: PBMCs or T cells enriched from blood (not recorded which). CDR3 sequence: CASSQETGVSGELFF. The DNA of the CDR3 is TGTGCCAGCAGCCAAGAGACAGGGGTCTCCGGGGAGCTGTTTTTT.